One and the same sample provided the 14 T cell receptor beta chains below, sequenced in a study of blood T cell repertoires in COVID-19. The method was immunoSEQ multiplex PCR; TCRdb's version includes in-frame clones alone and lacks a portion of them. This sample has hundreds of thousands of clones, with over 80% found just once. Sequences were obtained from peripheral blood. The receptors shown here come from a woman aged 70-85 years with active or convalescent COVID-19.

The CDR3 spells CASSQVAGVNTGELFF. The CDR3 bases are TGCGCCAGCAGCCAAGTGGCAGGGGTAAACACCGGGGAGCTGTTTTTT. The V call is TRBV4-3, the J call TRBJ2-2; maybe TRBD1 (6 bases). Looked up from germline, CDR1 is LGHNA and CDR2 is YSLEER. CDR3 length equals 16 residues. Trimming took 1 base from V and 2 from J, leaving 11 bases between them.

The V call is TRBV5-1, the J call TRBJ1-2; 8 bases are a match to TRBD1. Germline V lookup: CDR1 SGHRS, CDR2 YFSETQ. After removal of 5 bases from V and 1 base from J, the junction contained 10 bases not matched to a gene. The CDR3 is 16 amino acids. Here the CDR3 reads CASRRGQDNFNYGYTF. CDR3 DNA: TGCGCCAGCAGAAGGGGACAGGACAACTTTAACTATGGCTACACCTTC.

The chain links TRBV6-1 to TRBJ2-1; TRBD1 might be the D (6 bases). The V gene's germline CDR1 is MNHNS and CDR2 SASEGT. This CDR3 contains 15 residues. V lost 6 bases to trimming and J lost 0 bases, with 12 bases between them. Here the CDR3 DNA reads TGTGCCAGCAGAATCAGGGGAACCTCCTACAATGAGCAGTTCTTC. It yields the protein CASRIRGTSYNEQFF.

With respect to this clone: Within the sample, other DNA sequences also encode this same CDR3. The chain is built from TRBV28 and TRBJ2-7; D remains unclear. V was clipped by 6 bases and J by 2 bases, with 8 bases between them. Looked up from germline, CDR1 is MDHEN and CDR2 is SYDVKM. The CDR3 runs to 12 residues. The CDR3 loop is CASSSVTYEQYF. CDR3 nucleotide sequence: TGTGCCAGCAGCTCGGTAACCTACGAGCAGTACTTC.

The CDR3 here is CASSLRTGNNSPLHF. The CDR3 nucleotides are TGTGCCAGCAGCTTAAGGACAGGGAATAATTCACCCCTCCACTTT. The gene calls are TRBV7-6 and TRBJ1-6; 8 bases line up with TRBD1. CDR3 size: 15 residues. CDR1 and CDR2 (germline): SGHVS, FNYEAQ. The trim removed 2 bases at V and 5 bases at J, leaving 2 bases unmatched.

This sequence joins TRBV30 and TRBJ1-6, with D maybe TRBD1 (5 bases). Germline-derived CDR1 and CDR2 are GTSNPN and SVGIG (reference sequence). There are 12 residues in the CDR3. V was trimmed by 0 bases and J by 14 bases, leaving 11 bases between them. The CDR3 DNA reads TGTGCCTGGAGTGTCGGGGGGGGAGCCCTCCACTTT. Translating it yields CAWSVGGGALHF.

The chain employs TRBV6-5 and TRBJ2-3; D is perhaps TRBD1 (6 bases). Germline CDR1 MNHEY, CDR2 SVGAGI. This CDR3 has 13 amino acids. Deletions cut 6 bases from V and 0 bases from J, with 7 bases between. This CDR3 is CASRQGSTDTQYF. CDR3 DNA: TGTGCCAGCAGGCAGGGGAGCACAGATACGCAGTATTTT.

V and J are TRBV30 and TRBJ1-4; D is unclear. This CDR3 region has 14 residues. Germline CDR1 reads GTSNPN; CDR2 reads SVGIG (reference sequence). V gave up 0 bases and J gave up 6 bases, with 11 bases separating them. CDR3 bases: TGTGCCTGGAGTGTATCCCAGAGGGATGAAAAACTGTTTTTT. Translation: CAWSVSQRDEKLFF.

V usage is TRBV18 and J usage is TRBJ2-3; 8 bases are shared with TRBD2. Per germline, CDR1 KGHSH and CDR2 LQKENI. The V gene end was trimmed by 2 bases and the J gene end by 4 bases; junction bases not matched to a gene: 8. The CDR3 contains 16 residues. CDR3: CASSPLERGYADTQYF. The CDR3 DNA is TGTGCCAGCTCACCATTGGAGCGGGGGTATGCAGATACGCAGTATTTT. Full variable domain (missing parts from reference TRBV18 and TRBJ2-3): NAGVMQNPRHLVRRRGQEARLRCSPMKGHSHVYWYRQLPEEGLKFMVYLQKENIIDESGMPKERFSAEFPKEGPSILRIQQVVRGDSAAYFCASSPLERGYADTQYFGPGTRLTVL.

This clone was found a few times. This chain uses TRBV5-8 with TRBJ1-4; D not resolved. Germline V gives CDR1 SGHTS, CDR2 YDEGEE. V was cut by 4 bases and J by 7 bases, with 14 bases left in between. The CDR3 extends over 14 amino acids. CDR3 sequence: CASSNHGDGEKLFF. The CDR3 nucleotides read TGTGCCAGCAGCAATCACGGAGATGGTGAAAAACTGTTTTTT.

The chain uses TRBV6-6 and TRBJ1-5, with D possibly TRBD1 on 5 matching bases. The ends were cut back, 0 bases at V and 3 bases at J, with 12 bases in the middle. The germline gives CDR1 MNHNY, CDR2 SVGAGI (reference sequence). This CDR3 is built from 16 residues. The CDR3 bases are TGTGCCAGCAGTTACTCGAGCAGGGAACACAATCAGCCCCAGCATTTT. Translation: CASSYSSREHNQPQHF.

The chain uses TRBV5-6 and TRBJ2-5; 11 bases are shared with TRBD1. The ends lost 4 bases at V and 8 bases at J; junction bases unmatched: 10. Looked up from germline, CDR1 is SGHDT and CDR2 is YYEEEE. The CDR3 sequence is 15 residues long. The CDR3 region is CASSTSGTGGSTQYF. In DNA, the CDR3 is TGTGCCAGCAGCACCTCAGGGACAGGGGGATCTACCCAGTACTTC.

This clone was recorded a few times. The V gene is TRBV6-1, the J gene TRBJ1-1; D not resolved. V gave up 3 bases and J gave up 2 bases, with 10 bases separating them. Looked up from germline, CDR1 is MNHNS and CDR2 is SASEGT. This CDR3 has 14 amino acids. This CDR3 is CASSDSRPNTEAFF. DNA for the CDR3: TGTGCCAGCAGTGATTCCAGGCCCAACACTGAAGCTTTCTTT.

V usage is TRBV18 and J usage is TRBJ2-1; 8 nucleotides align to TRBD2. This CDR3 contains 16 residues. V was pared by 0 bases and J by 10 bases, with 11 bases of the junction left unmatched. The germline CDR1 and CDR2 sequences are KGHSH and LQKENI. Written as DNA, the CDR3 is TGTGCCAGCTCACCACCCCTGAACGGGGGGGTACGCGAGCAGTTCTTC. Its translation: CASSPPLNGGVREQFF.